This T cell receptor (beta chain) was captured in a study of blood T cell repertoires in COVID-19. In the authors' workflow: It was from reference gene primer amplification that nucleated cell counts were estimated. TCRdb's table, derived via immunoSEQ multiplex PCR, lists solely in-frame clones and lacks some. V and J calls and clone size are given by that table; D and trimming were obtained from the DNA. Here the sample spans 300,000 or so clones, 90% being singletons. V was shortened by 4 bases and J by 7 bases, with 19 bases between the two germline ends. The CDR3 is made up of 16 amino acids. Germline V gives CDR1 KGHSH, CDR2 LQKENI.

Sequencing was done on a sample of PBMCs or T cells enriched from blood (not recorded which). The chain has TRBV18 and TRBJ2-2, with a possible D match to TRBD2 (6 bases). The sequence was obtained from a woman under 40 who had recovered from COVID-19. The CDR3 protein is CASSLYPERGGGELFF. CDR3 coding DNA: TGTGCCAGCTCACTCTACCCCGAAAGGGGAGGCGGGGAGCTGTTTTTT. The whole variable domain, remainder taken from reference TRBV18 and TRBJ2-2, is NAGVMQNPRHLVRRRGQEARLRCSPMKGHSHVYWYRQLPEEGLKFMVYLQKENIIDESGMPKERFSAEFPKEGPSILRIQQVVRGDSAAYFCASSLYPERGGGELFFGEGSRLTVL.